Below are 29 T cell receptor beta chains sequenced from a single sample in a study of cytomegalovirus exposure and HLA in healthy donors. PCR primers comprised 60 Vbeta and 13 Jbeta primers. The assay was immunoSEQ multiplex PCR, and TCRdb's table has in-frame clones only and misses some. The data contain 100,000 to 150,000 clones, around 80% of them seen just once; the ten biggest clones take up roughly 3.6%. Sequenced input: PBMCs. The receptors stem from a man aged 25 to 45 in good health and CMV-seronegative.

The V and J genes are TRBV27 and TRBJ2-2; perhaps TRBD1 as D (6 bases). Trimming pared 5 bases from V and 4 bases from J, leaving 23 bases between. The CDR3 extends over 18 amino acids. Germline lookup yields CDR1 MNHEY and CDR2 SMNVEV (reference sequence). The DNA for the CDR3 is TGTGCCAGCAGTCCCGCGCATTTGGGGGCGAGAACCACCGGGGAGCTGTTTTTT. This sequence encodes CASSPAHLGARTTGELFF.

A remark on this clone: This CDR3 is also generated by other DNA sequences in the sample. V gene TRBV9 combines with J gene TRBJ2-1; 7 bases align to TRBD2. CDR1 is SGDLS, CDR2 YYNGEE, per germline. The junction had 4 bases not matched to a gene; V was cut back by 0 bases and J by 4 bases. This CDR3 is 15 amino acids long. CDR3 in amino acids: CASSVGSGGYNEQFF. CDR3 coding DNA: TGTGCCAGCAGCGTAGGGTCGGGAGGTTACAATGAGCAGTTCTTC.

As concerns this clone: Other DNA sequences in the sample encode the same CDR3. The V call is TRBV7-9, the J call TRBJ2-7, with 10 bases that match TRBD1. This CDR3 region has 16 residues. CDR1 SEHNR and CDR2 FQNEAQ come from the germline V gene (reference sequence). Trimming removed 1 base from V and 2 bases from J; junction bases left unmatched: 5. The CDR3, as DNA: TGTGCCAGCAGCTTAGGGACAGGGGGTCAGACCTACGAGCAGTACTTC. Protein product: CASSLGTGGQTYEQYF.

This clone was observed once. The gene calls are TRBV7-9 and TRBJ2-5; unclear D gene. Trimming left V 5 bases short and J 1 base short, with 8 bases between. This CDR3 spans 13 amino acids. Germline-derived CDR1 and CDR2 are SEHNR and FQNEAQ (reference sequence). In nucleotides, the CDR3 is TGTGCCAGCAGCGCAGACTTCCAAGAGACCCAGTACTTC. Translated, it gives CASSADFQETQYF.

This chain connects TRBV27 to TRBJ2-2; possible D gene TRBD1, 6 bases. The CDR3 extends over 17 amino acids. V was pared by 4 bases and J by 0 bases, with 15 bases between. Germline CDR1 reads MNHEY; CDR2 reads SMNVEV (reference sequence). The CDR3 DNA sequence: TGTGCCAGCAGTTCTCTACCGGACAGTACGAACACCGGGGAGCTGTTTTTT. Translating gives CASSSLPDSTNTGELFF.

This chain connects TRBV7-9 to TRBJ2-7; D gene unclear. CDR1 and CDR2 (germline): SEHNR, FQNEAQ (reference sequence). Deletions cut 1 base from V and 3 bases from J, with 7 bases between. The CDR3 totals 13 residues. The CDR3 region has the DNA TGTGCCAGCAGCTTAGACAGTTACTACGAGCAGTACTTC. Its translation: CASSLDSYYEQYF.

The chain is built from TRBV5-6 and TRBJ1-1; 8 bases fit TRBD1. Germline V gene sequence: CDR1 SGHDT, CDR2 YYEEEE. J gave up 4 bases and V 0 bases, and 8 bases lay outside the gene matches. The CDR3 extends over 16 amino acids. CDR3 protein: CASSLDQGAYGTEAFF. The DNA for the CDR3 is TGTGCCAGCAGCTTGGATCAGGGGGCCTATGGCACTGAAGCTTTCTTT.

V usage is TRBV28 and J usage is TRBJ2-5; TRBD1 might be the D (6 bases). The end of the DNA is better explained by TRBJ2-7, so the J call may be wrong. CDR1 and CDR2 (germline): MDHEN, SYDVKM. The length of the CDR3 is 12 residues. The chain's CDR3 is CASKGGSYEQYF. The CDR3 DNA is TGTGCCAGCAAAGGGGGATCCTACGAGCAGTACTTC.

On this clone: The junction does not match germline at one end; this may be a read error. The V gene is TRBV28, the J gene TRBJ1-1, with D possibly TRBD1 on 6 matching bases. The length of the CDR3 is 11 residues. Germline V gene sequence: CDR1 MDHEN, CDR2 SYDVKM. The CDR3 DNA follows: TGTGCCAGCAGTTTGGGGGCGCATGCTATCTTT. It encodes CASSLGAHAIF.

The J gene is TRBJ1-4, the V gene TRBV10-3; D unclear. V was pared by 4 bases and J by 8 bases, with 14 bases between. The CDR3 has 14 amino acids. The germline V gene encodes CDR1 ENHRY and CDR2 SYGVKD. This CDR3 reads CAISVAGEGEKLFF. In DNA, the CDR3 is TGTGCCATCAGTGTCGCCGGGGAAGGAGAAAAACTGTTTTTT.

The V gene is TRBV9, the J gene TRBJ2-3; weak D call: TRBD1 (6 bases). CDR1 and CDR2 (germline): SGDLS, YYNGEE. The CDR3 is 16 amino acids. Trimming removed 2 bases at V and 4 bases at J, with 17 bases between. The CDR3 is CASSVRQDQLSDTQYF. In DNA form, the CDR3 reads TGTGCCAGCAGCGTCAGACAGGACCAGTTATCAGATACGCAGTATTTT.

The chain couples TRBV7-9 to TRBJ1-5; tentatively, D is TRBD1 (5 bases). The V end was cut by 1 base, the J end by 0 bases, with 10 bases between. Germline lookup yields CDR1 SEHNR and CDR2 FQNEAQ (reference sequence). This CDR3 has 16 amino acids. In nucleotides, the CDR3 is TGTGCCAGCAGCTTAGGCGGACACTTTAGCAATCAGCCCCAGCATTTT. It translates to CASSLGGHFSNQPQHF. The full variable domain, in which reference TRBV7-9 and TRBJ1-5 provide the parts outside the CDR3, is DTGVSQNPRHKITKRGQNVTFRCDPISEHNRLYWYRQTLGQGPEFLTYFQNEAQLEKSRLLSDRFSAERPKGSFSTLEIQRTEQGDSAMYLCASSLGGHFSNQPQHFGDGTRLSIL.

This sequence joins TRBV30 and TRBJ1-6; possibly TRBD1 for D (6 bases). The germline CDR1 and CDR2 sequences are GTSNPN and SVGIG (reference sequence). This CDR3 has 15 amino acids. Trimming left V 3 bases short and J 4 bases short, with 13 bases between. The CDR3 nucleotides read TGTGCCTGGAGCCTAGGGACACCGTATAATTCACCCCTCCACTTT. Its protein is CAWSLGTPYNSPLHF.

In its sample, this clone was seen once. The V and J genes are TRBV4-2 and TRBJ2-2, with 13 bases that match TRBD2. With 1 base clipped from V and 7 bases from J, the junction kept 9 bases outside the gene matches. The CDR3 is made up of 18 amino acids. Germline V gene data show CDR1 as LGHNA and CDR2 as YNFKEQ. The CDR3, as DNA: TGTGCCAGCAGCCAAGTGGAACTAGCGGGGGGGCAAGGCGGGGAGCTGTTTTTT. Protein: CASSQVELAGGQGGELFF.

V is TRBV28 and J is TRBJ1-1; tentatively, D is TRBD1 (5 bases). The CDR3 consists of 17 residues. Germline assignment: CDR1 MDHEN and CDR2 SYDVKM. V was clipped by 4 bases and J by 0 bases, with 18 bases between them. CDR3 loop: CASSSFTGGNLNTEAFF. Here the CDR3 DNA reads TGTGCCAGCAGTTCCTTTACAGGTGGGAATTTGAACACTGAAGCTTTCTTT.

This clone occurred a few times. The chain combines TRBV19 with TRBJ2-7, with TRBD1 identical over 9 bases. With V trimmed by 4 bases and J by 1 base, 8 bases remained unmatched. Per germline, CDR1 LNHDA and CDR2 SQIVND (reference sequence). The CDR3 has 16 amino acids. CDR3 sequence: CASSSSGTGLSYEQYF. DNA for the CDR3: TGTGCCAGTAGTAGCTCCGGGACAGGGCTTTCCTACGAGCAGTACTTC.

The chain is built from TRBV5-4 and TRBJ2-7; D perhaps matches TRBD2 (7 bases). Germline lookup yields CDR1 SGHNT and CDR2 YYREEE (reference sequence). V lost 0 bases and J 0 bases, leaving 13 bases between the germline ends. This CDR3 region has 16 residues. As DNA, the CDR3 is TGTGCCAGCAGCTTGGGGGCGGGGGCCCCCTCCTACGAGCAGTACTTC. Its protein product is CASSLGAGAPSYEQYF.

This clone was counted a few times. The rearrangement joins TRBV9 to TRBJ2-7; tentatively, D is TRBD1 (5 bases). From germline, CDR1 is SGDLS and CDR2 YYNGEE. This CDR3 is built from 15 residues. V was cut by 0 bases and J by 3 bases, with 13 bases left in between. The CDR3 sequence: CASSVGAGLSYEQYF. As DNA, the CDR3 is TGTGCCAGCAGCGTAGGGGCAGGGCTCAGCTACGAGCAGTACTTC.

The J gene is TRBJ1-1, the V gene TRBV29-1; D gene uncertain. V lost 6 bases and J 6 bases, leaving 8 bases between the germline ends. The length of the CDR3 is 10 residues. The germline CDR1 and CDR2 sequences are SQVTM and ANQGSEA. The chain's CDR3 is CSVQHAEAFF. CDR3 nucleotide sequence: TGCAGCGTCCAACACGCTGAAGCTTTCTTT. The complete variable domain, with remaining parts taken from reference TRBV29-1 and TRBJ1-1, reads SAVISQKPSRDICQRGTSLTIQCQVDSQVTMMFWYRQQPGQSLTLIATANQGSEATYESGFVIDKFPISRPNLTFSTLTVSNMSPEDSSIYLCSVQHAEAFFGQGTRLTVV.

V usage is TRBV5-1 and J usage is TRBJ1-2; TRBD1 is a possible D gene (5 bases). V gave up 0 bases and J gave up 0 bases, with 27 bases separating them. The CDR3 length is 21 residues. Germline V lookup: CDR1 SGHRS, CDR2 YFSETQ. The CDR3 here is CASSLDPVGLATVLSNYGYTF. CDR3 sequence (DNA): TGCGCCAGCAGCTTGGACCCTGTGGGTCTTGCGACAGTTCTATCTAACTATGGCTACACCTTC.

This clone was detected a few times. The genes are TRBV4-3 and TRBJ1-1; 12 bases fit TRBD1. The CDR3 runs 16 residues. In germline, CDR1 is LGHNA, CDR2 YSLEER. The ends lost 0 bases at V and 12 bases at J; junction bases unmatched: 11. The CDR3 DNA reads TGCGCCAGCAGCCAAGAATTAAGTGGGACAGGGGGCGAATCTTTCTTT. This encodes CASSQELSGTGGESFF.

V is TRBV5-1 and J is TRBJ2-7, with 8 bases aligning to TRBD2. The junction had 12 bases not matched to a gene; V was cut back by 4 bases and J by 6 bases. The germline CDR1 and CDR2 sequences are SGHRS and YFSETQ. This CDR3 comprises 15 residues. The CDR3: CASSPIAGYVSEQYF. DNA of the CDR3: TGCGCCAGCAGCCCAATAGCGGGGTACGTTAGCGAGCAGTACTTC.

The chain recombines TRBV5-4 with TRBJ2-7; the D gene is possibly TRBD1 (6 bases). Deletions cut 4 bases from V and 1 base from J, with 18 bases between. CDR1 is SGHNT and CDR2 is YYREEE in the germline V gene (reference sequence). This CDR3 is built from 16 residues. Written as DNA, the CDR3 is TGTGCCAGCAGCGTACTGGGGGCAGGGTATTCCTACGAGCAGTACTTC. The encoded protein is CASSVLGAGYSYEQYF.

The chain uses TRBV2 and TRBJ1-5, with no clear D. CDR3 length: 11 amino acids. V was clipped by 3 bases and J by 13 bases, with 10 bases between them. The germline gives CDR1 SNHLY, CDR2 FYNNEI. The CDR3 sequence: CASSDLEDQHF. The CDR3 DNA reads TGTGCCAGCAGTGATTTGGAGGATCAGCATTTT.

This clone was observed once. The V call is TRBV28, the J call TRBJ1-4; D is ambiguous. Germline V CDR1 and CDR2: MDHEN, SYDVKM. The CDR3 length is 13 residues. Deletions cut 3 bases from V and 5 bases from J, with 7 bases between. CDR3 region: CASSFQVNEKLFF. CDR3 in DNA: TGTGCCAGCAGTTTTCAGGTCAATGAAAAACTGTTTTTT.

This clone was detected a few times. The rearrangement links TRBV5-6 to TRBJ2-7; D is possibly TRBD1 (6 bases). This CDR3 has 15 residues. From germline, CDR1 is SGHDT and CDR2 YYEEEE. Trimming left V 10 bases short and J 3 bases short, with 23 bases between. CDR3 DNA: TGTGCCTCCCAGCTTTCAGGACAGAGGCTCTACGAGCAGTACTTC. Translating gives CASQLSGQRLYEQYF.

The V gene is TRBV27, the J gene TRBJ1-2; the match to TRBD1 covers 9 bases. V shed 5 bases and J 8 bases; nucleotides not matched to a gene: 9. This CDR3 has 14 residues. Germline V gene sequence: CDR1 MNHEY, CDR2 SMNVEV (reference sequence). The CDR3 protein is CASSLTTGGFGYTF. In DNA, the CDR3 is TGTGCCAGCAGTCTGACGACAGGGGGTTTCGGCTACACCTTC.

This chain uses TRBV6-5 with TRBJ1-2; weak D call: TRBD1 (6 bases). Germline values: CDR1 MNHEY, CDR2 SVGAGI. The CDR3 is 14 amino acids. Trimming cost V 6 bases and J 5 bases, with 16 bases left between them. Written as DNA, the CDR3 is TGTGCCAGCAGCAAGGGGGGGGGTGATTATGGCTACACCTTC. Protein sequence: CASSKGGGDYGYTF.

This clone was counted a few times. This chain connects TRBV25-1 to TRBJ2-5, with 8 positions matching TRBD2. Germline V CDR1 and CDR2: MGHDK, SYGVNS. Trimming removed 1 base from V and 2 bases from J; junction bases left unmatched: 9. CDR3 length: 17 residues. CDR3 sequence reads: CASSESFETSAQETQYF. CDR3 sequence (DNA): TGTGCCAGCAGTGAATCGTTTGAGACTAGCGCACAAGAGACCCAGTACTTC.